This TCR beta chain was profiled in a study of cytomegalovirus exposure and HLA in healthy donors. The germline V gene encodes CDR1 WSHSY and CDR2 SAAADI. CDR3 length equals 16 residues. Unmatched junction bases numbered 18, after V lost 10 bases and J lost 7 bases. Each donor was healthy, and each was a bone marrow donor. The PCR employed 60 Vbeta primers together with 13 Jbeta primers. The protocol was immunoSEQ multiplex PCR, while the TCRdb copy is restricted to in-frame clones and leaves out a portion. The table has fewer than 250,000 clones, around three quarters seen once; the top ten hold 1.6%.

The receptor's source is a woman younger than 35 in good health and CMV-seronegative. Sequencing was carried out using PBMCs. The genes are TRBV10-2 and TRBJ2-1, with 8 bases matching TRBD1. The CDR3 loop is CATRTEPGGASNEQFF. CDR3 in DNA: TGCGCCACCCGGACCGAACCAGGGGGCGCCTCGAATGAGCAGTTCTTC.